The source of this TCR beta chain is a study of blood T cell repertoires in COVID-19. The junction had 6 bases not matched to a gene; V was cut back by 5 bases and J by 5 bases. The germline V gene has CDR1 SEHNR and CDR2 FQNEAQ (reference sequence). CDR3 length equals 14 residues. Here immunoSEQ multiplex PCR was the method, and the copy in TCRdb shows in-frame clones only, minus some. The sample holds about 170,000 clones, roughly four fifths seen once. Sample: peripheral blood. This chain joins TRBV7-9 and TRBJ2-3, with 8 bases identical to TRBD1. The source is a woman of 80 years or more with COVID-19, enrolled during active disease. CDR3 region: CASSGGQGLDTQYF. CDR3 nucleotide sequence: TGTGCCAGCAGCGGAGGACAGGGTTTAGATACGCAGTATTTT. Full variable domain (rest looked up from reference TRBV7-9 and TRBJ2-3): DTGVSQNPRHKITKRGQNVTFRCDPISEHNRLYWYRQTLGQGPEFLTYFQNEAQLEKSRLLSDRFSAERPKGSFSTLEIQRTEQGDSAMYLCASSGGQGLDTQYFGPGTRLTVL.